This is a list of T cell receptor beta chains from one sample in a study of blood T cells in healthy people across ages. TCRdb itself ran the 5' RACE reads through MiXCR, one entry per CDR3 protein. The sample has 700,000 to 900,000 distinct CDR3 sequences, 53% seen once. Sequencing was done on a sample of blood. The receptors were sampled from a man older than 75 in good health. The CDR3 runs from the conserved cysteine through the conserved F or W. D genes are given only for firm matches. Only some rows state a clone size, as once, few, many or a class for expanded clones.

abundance: NA
v_gene: TRBV28
j_gene: TRBJ1-4
d_gene: TRBD1
CDR3aa: CASKAGQGVGEKLFF
CDR3nt: TGTGCCAGCAAGGCGGGACAGGGGGTCGGTGAAAAACTGTTTTTT

abundance: NA
v_gene: TRBV6-5
j_gene: TRBJ2-5
d_gene: TRBD1
CDR3aa: CASSYGTGREAQYF
CDR3nt: TGTGCCAGCAGTTACGGGACAGGGAGAGAGGCCCAGTACTTC

abundance: NA
v_gene: TRBV6-1
j_gene: TRBJ1-5
d_gene: NA
CDR3aa: CASRTHNQPQHF
CDR3nt: TGTGCCAGCAGGACGCACAATCAGCCCCAGCATTTT

abundance: few
v_gene: TRBV3-1
j_gene: TRBJ2-4
d_gene: NA
CDR3aa: CASSPLGIPGQYF
CDR3nt: TGTGCCAGCAGCCCGCTAGGGATCCCCGGGCAGTACTTC

abundance: NA
v_gene: TRBV10-3
j_gene: TRBJ2-1
d_gene: TRBD2
CDR3aa: CAISESVSGSNEQFF
CDR3nt: TGTGCCATCAGTGAGTCGGTTAGCGGGAGTAATGAGCAGTTCTTC

abundance: NA
v_gene: TRBV4-1
j_gene: TRBJ2-5
d_gene: TRBD2
CDR3aa: CAGSPQGLASGTQYF
CDR3nt: TGCGCCGGCAGCCCGCAGGGACTAGCCTCGGGGACCCAGTACTTC

abundance: NA
v_gene: TRBV9
j_gene: TRBJ2-5
d_gene: NA
CDR3aa: CASSAWGGFPGEQYF
CDR3nt: TGTGCCAGCAGCGCCTGGGGTGGATTCCCGGGGGAGCAGTACTTC

abundance: NA
v_gene: TRBV5-1
j_gene: TRBJ2-5
d_gene: TRBD2
CDR3aa: CASSWGLAGSYQEAQYF
CDR3nt: TGCGCCAGCAGCTGGGGGCTAGCGGGGTCTTACCAAGAGGCCCAGTACTTC

abundance: NA
v_gene: TRBV6-1
j_gene: TRBJ2-7
d_gene: NA
CDR3aa: CASSISGQSSYEQYF
CDR3nt: TGTGCCAGCAGTATTAGTGGACAGAGCTCCTACGAGCAGTACTTC

abundance: few
v_gene: TRBV6-5
j_gene: TRBJ2-1
d_gene: NA
CDR3aa: CASSYVPLSSNEQFF
CDR3nt: TGTGCCAGCAGTTATGTCCCCCTGTCGAGCAATGAGCAGTTCTTC

abundance: few
v_gene: TRBV29-1
j_gene: TRBJ2-1
d_gene: NA
CDR3aa: CSVESPDRDSYNEQFF
CDR3nt: TGCAGCGTTGAATCCCCGGACCGGGACTCCTACAATGAGCAGTTCTTC

abundance: NA
v_gene: TRBV10-3
j_gene: TRBJ2-1
d_gene: NA
CDR3aa: CAISESGASYNEQFF
CDR3nt: TGTGCCATCAGTGAGTCAGGGGCCTCGTACAATGAGCAGTTCTTC

abundance: few
v_gene: TRBV3-1
j_gene: TRBJ2-7
d_gene: TRBD1
CDR3aa: CASSQGQGSYEQYF
CDR3nt: TGTGCCAGCAGCCAGGGACAGGGCTCCTACGAGCAGTACTTC

abundance: NA
v_gene: TRBV5-1
j_gene: TRBJ2-2
d_gene: NA
CDR3aa: CASSPSSTANTGELFF
CDR3nt: TGCGCCAGCAGCCCATCCTCGACAGCGAACACCGGGGAGCTGTTTTTT

abundance: few
v_gene: TRBV3-1
j_gene: TRBJ2-1
d_gene: NA
CDR3aa: CASSPPALNNEQFF
CDR3nt: TGTGCCAGCAGCCCCCCAGCCCTCAACAATGAGCAGTTCTTC

abundance: NA
v_gene: TRBV29-1
j_gene: TRBJ2-5
d_gene: NA
CDR3aa: CSVEEGRLGGETQYF
CDR3nt: TGCAGCGTTGAAGAAGGGCGGTTAGGGGGGGAGACCCAGTACTTC

abundance: many
v_gene: TRBV20-1
j_gene: TRBJ2-3
d_gene: TRBD2
CDR3aa: CSADGLAESTDTQYF
CDR3nt: TGCAGTGCCGACGGACTAGCGGAGAGCACAGATACGCAGTATTTT

abundance: few
v_gene: TRBV9
j_gene: TRBJ1-2
d_gene: NA
CDR3aa: CASSPRVGSVDGYTF
CDR3nt: TGTGCCAGCAGCCCACGCGTGGGGAGCGTCGATGGCTACACCTTC

abundance: NA
v_gene: TRBV27
j_gene: TRBJ2-1
d_gene: TRBD2
CDR3aa: CASKLQGLAGLNEQFF
CDR3nt: TGTGCCAGCAAATTACAGGGACTAGCGGGATTGAATGAGCAGTTCTTC

abundance: NA
v_gene: TRBV7-8
j_gene: TRBJ2-7
d_gene: TRBD2
CDR3aa: CASSSGTSGPLSSYEQYF
CDR3nt: TGTGCCAGCAGCTCCGGGACTAGCGGGCCTCTCAGCTCCTACGAGCAGTACTTC

abundance: NA
v_gene: TRBV2
j_gene: TRBJ1-5
d_gene: TRBD1
CDR3aa: CASSVAGTVQNQPQHF
CDR3nt: TGTGCCAGCAGTGTAGCAGGGACAGTTCAAAATCAGCCCCAGCATTTT

abundance: NA
v_gene: TRBV29-1
j_gene: TRBJ2-3
d_gene: TRBD1
CDR3aa: CSGGQGAYAYF
CDR3nt: TGCAGCGGGGGACAGGGGGCATACGCGTATTTT

abundance: NA
v_gene: TRBV9
j_gene: TRBJ2-3
d_gene: TRBD2
CDR3aa: CASTPGGERDTQYF
CDR3nt: TGTGCCAGCACCCCTGGGGGGGAACGGGATACGCAGTATTTT

abundance: NA
v_gene: TRBV21-1
j_gene: TRBJ2-7
d_gene: NA
CDR3aa: CASSSDREGYEQYF
CDR3nt: TGTGCCAGCAGCAGCGACAGGGAAGGGTACGAGCAGTACTTC

abundance: few
v_gene: TRBV20-1
j_gene: TRBJ2-7
d_gene: TRBD2
CDR3aa: CSARTSGAYEQYF
CDR3nt: TGCAGTGCTAGGACTAGCGGGGCCTACGAGCAGTACTTC

abundance: few
v_gene: TRBV7-6
j_gene: TRBJ2-5
d_gene: NA
CDR3aa: CASSPTGHQETQYF
CDR3nt: TGTGCCAGCAGCCCTACGGGACACCAAGAGACCCAGTACTTC

abundance: NA
v_gene: TRBV7-2
j_gene: TRBJ2-1
d_gene: NA
CDR3aa: CASSFRPKGAYNEQFF
CDR3nt: TGTGCCAGCAGCTTCCGCCCGAAAGGGGCCTACAATGAGCAGTTCTTC

abundance: few
v_gene: TRBV21-1
j_gene: TRBJ2-7
d_gene: NA
CDR3aa: CASSKAGVRDEQYF
CDR3nt: TGTGCCAGCAGCAAAGCGGGGGTCCGAGATGAGCAGTACTTC

abundance: NA
v_gene: TRBV29-1
j_gene: TRBJ1-1
d_gene: TRBD1
CDR3aa: CSVEDLTGALRRTEAFF
CDR3nt: TGCAGCGTTGAAGACCTAACAGGGGCCCTCCGACGGACTGAAGCTTTCTTT

abundance: once
v_gene: TRBV11-1
j_gene: TRBJ2-7
d_gene: NA
CDR3aa: CASSRGSTLYEQYF
CDR3nt: TGTGCCAGCAGTCGAGGGAGTACTCTTTACGAGCAGTACTTC

abundance: NA
v_gene: TRBV18
j_gene: TRBJ1-4
d_gene: NA
CDR3aa: CASSLFGAENEKLFF
CDR3nt: TGTGCCAGCTCACTGTTCGGGGCAGAGAATGAAAAACTGTTTTTT

abundance: NA
v_gene: TRBV7-3
j_gene: TRBJ2-3
d_gene: NA
CDR3aa: CASSSYPEWTDTQYF
CDR3nt: TGTGCCAGCAGCTCTTACCCAGAGTGGACAGATACGCAGTATTTT

abundance: NA
v_gene: TRBV9
j_gene: TRBJ2-1
d_gene: TRBD2
CDR3aa: CASSGLAGEQFF
CDR3nt: TGTGCCAGCAGCGGACTAGCGGGAGAGCAGTTCTTC

abundance: NA
v_gene: TRBV29-1
j_gene: TRBJ1-2
d_gene: NA
CDR3aa: CSAHQGFGYTF
CDR3nt: TGCAGCGCCCACCAGGGGTTTGGCTACACCTTC

abundance: NA
v_gene: TRBV12-3/TRBV12-4
j_gene: TRBJ2-1
d_gene: NA
CDR3aa: CASSFGAGGYNEQFF
CDR3nt: TGTGCCAGCAGTTTTGGGGCAGGGGGGTACAATGAGCAGTTCTTC

abundance: NA
v_gene: TRBV9
j_gene: TRBJ2-5
d_gene: TRBD1
CDR3aa: CASSVDDRGREQYF
CDR3nt: TGTGCCAGCAGCGTAGATGACAGGGGCAGGGAGCAGTACTTC

abundance: NA
v_gene: TRBV7-2
j_gene: TRBJ2-1
d_gene: TRBD2
CDR3aa: CASSLVRSTSGSYNEQFF
CDR3nt: TGTGCCAGCAGCTTAGTACGATCGACTAGCGGTTCCTACAATGAGCAGTTCTTC

abundance: NA
v_gene: TRBV6-1
j_gene: TRBJ1-5
d_gene: NA
CDR3aa: CASSEEEGRLLGQPQHF
CDR3nt: TGTGCCAGCAGTGAGGAGGAAGGCAGGCTTTTAGGGCAGCCCCAGCATTTT

abundance: NA
v_gene: TRBV7-6
j_gene: TRBJ2-3
d_gene: TRBD2
CDR3aa: CASSSGTSGGALTDTQYF
CDR3nt: TGTGCCAGCAGCTCCGGGACTAGCGGGGGAGCCCTAACAGATACGCAGTATTTT

abundance: NA
v_gene: TRBV7-9
j_gene: TRBJ2-1
d_gene: TRBD2
CDR3aa: CASSYSGGSGSYNEQFF
CDR3nt: TGTGCCAGCAGCTACAGCGGGGGGAGCGGTTCCTACAATGAGCAGTTCTTC

abundance: few
v_gene: TRBV29-1
j_gene: TRBJ2-7
d_gene: NA
CDR3aa: CSVTEGPFFEQYF
CDR3nt: TGCAGCGTGACGGAGGGCCCCTTTTTCGAGCAGTACTTC

abundance: NA
v_gene: TRBV20-1
j_gene: TRBJ2-5
d_gene: TRBD2
CDR3aa: CSAILSGAGGLQETQYF
CDR3nt: TGCAGTGCTATCCTCTCAGGGGCGGGAGGGTTACAAGAGACCCAGTACTTC

abundance: NA
v_gene: TRBV5-1
j_gene: TRBJ2-7
d_gene: NA
CDR3aa: CASRKVAPSYEQYF
CDR3nt: TGCGCCAGCAGAAAGGTGGCACCGTCCTACGAGCAGTACTTC

abundance: NA
v_gene: TRBV7-3
j_gene: TRBJ2-3
d_gene: TRBD2
CDR3aa: CASSLSGTSGRMWTDTQYF
CDR3nt: TGTGCCAGCAGCTTGTCCGGGACTAGCGGGAGGATGTGGACAGATACGCAGTATTTT

abundance: NA
v_gene: TRBV6-5
j_gene: TRBJ2-3
d_gene: TRBD2
CDR3aa: CASGRLAGRTDTQYF
CDR3nt: TGTGCCAGCGGACGACTAGCGGGCCGCACAGATACGCAGTATTTT

abundance: NA
v_gene: TRBV14
j_gene: TRBJ2-6
d_gene: NA
CDR3aa: CASSQFSRNSGANVLTF
CDR3nt: TGTGCCAGCAGCCAATTTTCCCGCAACTCTGGGGCCAACGTCCTGACTTTC

abundance: few
v_gene: TRBV7-9
j_gene: TRBJ2-1
d_gene: TRBD1
CDR3aa: CASSSGTGARYEQFF
CDR3nt: TGTGCCAGCAGCTCCGGGACAGGGGCCCGGTATGAGCAGTTCTTC

abundance: few
v_gene: TRBV4-1
j_gene: TRBJ2-6
d_gene: TRBD1
CDR3aa: CASSQVGQGARRANVLTF
CDR3nt: TGCGCCAGCAGCCAAGTGGGACAGGGTGCTCGTCGAGCCAACGTCCTGACTTTC

abundance: NA
v_gene: TRBV20-1
j_gene: TRBJ2-7
d_gene: NA
CDR3aa: CSARRDFAYEQYF
CDR3nt: TGCAGTGCTAGAAGGGACTTCGCCTACGAGCAGTACTTC

abundance: NA
v_gene: TRBV29-1
j_gene: TRBJ2-7
d_gene: TRBD2
CDR3aa: CSVDGLKTSGSSYEQYF
CDR3nt: TGCAGCGTTGATGGACTGAAAACTAGCGGGAGCTCCTACGAGCAGTACTTC

abundance: NA
v_gene: TRBV28
j_gene: TRBJ2-7
d_gene: TRBD2
CDR3aa: CASKGPSGAYEQYF
CDR3nt: TGTGCCAGCAAAGGGCCTAGCGGGGCCTACGAGCAGTACTTC

abundance: NA
v_gene: TRBV27
j_gene: TRBJ2-1
d_gene: TRBD1
CDR3aa: CASSFGTGGKSEQFF
CDR3nt: TGTGCCAGCAGTTTCGGGACAGGGGGCAAAAGTGAGCAGTTCTTC

abundance: NA
v_gene: TRBV7-9
j_gene: TRBJ2-5
d_gene: TRBD2
CDR3aa: CASSLTGTSGRGETQYF
CDR3nt: TGTGCCAGCAGCTTAACCGGGACTAGCGGAAGGGGGGAGACCCAGTACTTC